One sample yielded the 29 T cell receptor beta chains listed below, sequenced in a study of spatial heterogeneity in lung cancer. Time point noted: sample taken at primary tumor resection. Without sorting, whole RNA was sequenced from tumor, nontumor lung or frozen PBMC. TCRdb used MiXCR to reprocess the 5' RACE reads, holding one entry per CDR3 protein. The sample has more than 85,000 distinct CDR3 sequences, approximately 8.2% seen once. The specimen was PBMCs, collected at surgery. All receptors derive from a male donor with early-stage non-small cell lung cancer.

This clonotype was seen a handful of times. V is TRBV15 and J is TRBJ2-7; D may be TRBD1 or TRBD2 (6 bases each). This CDR3 is 16 amino acids long. Germline CDR1 reads LNHNV; CDR2 reads YYDKDF (reference sequence). Trimming left V 2 bases short and J 1 base short, with 15 bases between. CDR3 loop: CATSRPGAPESYEQYF. CDR3 nucleotide sequence: TGTGCCACCAGCAGACCGGGGGCCCCTGAATCCTACGAGCAGTACTTC. Filled out from reference TRBV15 and TRBJ2-7, the complete variable domain reads DAMVIQNPRYQVTQFGKPVTLSCSQTLNHNVMYWYQQKSSQAPKLLFHYYDKDFNNEADTPDNFQSRRPNTSFCFLDIRSPGLGDTAMYLCATSRPGAPESYEQYFGPGTRLTVT.

This clonotype was observed at least ten times. The chain's CDR3 is CSCLGTGQETQYF. The CDR3 coding sequence is TGCAGCTGCCTCGGGACAGGCCAAGAGACCCAGTACTTC. This sequence joins TRBV29-1 and TRBJ2-5; 8 bases are shared with TRBD1. The V and J ends lost 8 bases and 1 base, in that order; junction bases with no gene match: 6. CDR3 size: 13 residues. Germline values: CDR1 SQVTM, CDR2 ANQGSEA.

This clonotype was seen only a few times. The V call is TRBV29-1, the J call TRBJ2-7; D is perhaps TRBD1 (7 bases). This CDR3 has 14 residues. Trimming stripped 4 bases from V and 4 bases from J, with 17 bases between. From germline, CDR1 is SQVTM and CDR2 ANQGSEA. DNA for the CDR3: TGCAGCGTTGGGGTTCAGGGGGGCAAGTACGAGCAGTACTTC. It codes for CSVGVQGGKYEQYF.

This chain joins TRBV2 and TRBJ1-1; tentative D call: TRBD1 (6 bases). Looked up from germline, CDR1 is SNHLY and CDR2 is FYNNEI. Trimming removed 5 bases at V and 8 bases at J, with 15 bases between. CDR3 size: 13 residues. CDR3 in amino acids: CASSPESDSEAFF. For the CDR3, the DNA is TGTGCCAGCAGTCCTGAATCGGACAGCGAAGCTTTCTTT.

The chain carries TRBV7-2 and TRBJ2-3; D perhaps matches TRBD2 (5 bases). Germline CDR1 is SGHTA and CDR2 is FQGNSA. V was clipped by 6 bases and J by 10 bases, with 17 bases between them. The CDR3 loop spans 13 amino acids. CDR3 nucleotides: TGTGCCAGCAGAAGGGTCCCGGGAATTCCGCAGTATTTT. Translated, it gives CASRRVPGIPQYF.

This clonotype was observed many times. The rearrangement joins TRBV7-9 to TRBJ2-1; no definite D call. The germline gives CDR1 SEHNR, CDR2 FQNEAQ (reference sequence). V gave up 0 bases and J gave up 0 bases, with 6 bases separating them. The CDR3 runs 15 residues. The CDR3 spells CASSLAGSSYNEQFF. The CDR3 nucleotides read TGTGCCAGCAGCTTAGCGGGAAGCTCCTACAATGAGCAGTTCTTC.

This clonotype showed up many times. CDR3 region: CSVWTGGPETQYF. CDR3 nucleotide sequence: TGCAGCGTGTGGACAGGGGGTCCAGAGACCCAGTACTTC. This chain uses TRBV29-1 with TRBJ2-5, with 10 bases matching TRBD1. Germline lookup yields CDR1 SQVTM and CDR2 ANQGSEA. The CDR3 has 13 residues. V was pared by 6 bases and J by 4 bases, with 5 bases of the junction left unmatched.

The J gene is TRBJ1-1, the V gene TRBV6-5; no clear D. The CDR3 runs 15 residues. Germline V gene lookup returns CDR1 MNHEY and CDR2 SVGAGI. V was cut by 4 bases and J by 3 bases, with 15 bases left in between. The CDR3 nucleotides are TGTGCCAGCAGTTTTCGGGCTTTAAAGGACACTGAAGCTTTCTTT. Encoded protein: CASSFRALKDTEAFF.

This rearrangement joins TRBV25-1 to TRBJ2-5, with TRBD2 as a possible D gene (6 bases). V dropped 1 base and J dropped 7 bases, with 19 bases sitting between them. Looked up from germline, CDR1 is MGHDK and CDR2 is SYGVNS. The CDR3 totals 16 residues. As DNA, the CDR3 is TGTGCCAGCAGTGAATCCTTCACCCGGGAGCCGGGGACCCAGTACTTC. Encoded protein: CASSESFTREPGTQYF.

V is TRBV5-6 and J is TRBJ2-5, with a possible D match to TRBD2 (6 bases). The CDR3 has 15 residues. Trimming left V 2 bases short and J 4 bases short, with 15 bases between. Germline CDR1 is SGHDT and CDR2 is YYEEEE. The CDR3 nucleotides are TGTGCCAGCAGCTTCTCTGAGGGGAGGCGAGAGACCCAGTACTTC. The encoded protein is CASSFSEGRRETQYF.

This clonotype was found a few times. The chain is built from TRBV29-1 and TRBJ2-3; D possibly uses TRBD1 or TRBD2 (6 bases each). Germline V gene sequence: CDR1 SQVTM, CDR2 ANQGSEA. The V and J ends lost 0 bases and 3 bases respectively, with 13 bases between them. There are 15 residues in the CDR3. Written as DNA, the CDR3 is TGCAGCGTTGAAGAGTTAGGGGGAGGAACAGATACGCAGTATTTT. Translated, it gives CSVEELGGGTDTQYF.

This clonotype was counted a few times. The chain combines TRBV29-1 with TRBJ2-1; D may be TRBD1 (6 bases). V lost 4 bases and J 3 bases, leaving 22 bases between the germline ends. Germline CDR1 is SQVTM and CDR2 is ANQGSEA. The CDR3 has 17 residues. The CDR3 loop is CSVAILHTGMSYNEQFF. CDR3 nucleotide sequence: TGCAGCGTTGCTATACTGCACACAGGGATGAGCTACAATGAGCAGTTCTTC.

This chain joins TRBV6-2 or TRBV6-3 and TRBJ2-5; D is possibly TRBD2 (5 bases). The CDR3 has 12 amino acids. Germline V CDR1 and CDR2: MNHEY, SVGEGT. Trimming stripped 6 bases from V and 7 bases from J, with 12 bases between. Here the CDR3 reads CASSLAGGTQYF. CDR3 DNA sequence: TGTGCCAGCAGCCTAGCAGGCGGGACCCAGTACTTC.

As to this clonotype: This may stem from a read error, because a much larger clone lies one nucleotide away. The V call is TRBV18, the J call TRBJ1-1; a possible D gene is TRBD1 (6 bases). This CDR3 comprises 15 residues. Germline CDR1 KGHSH, CDR2 LQKENI. Here the CDR3 reads CASSPFGGDNTEVFF. The CDR3 region has the DNA TGTGCCAGCTCACCCTTCGGGGGGGACAACACTGAAGTTTTCTTT.

The table lists this clonotype with a few counts. This sequence joins TRBV28 and TRBJ2-2, with 11 nucleotides matching TRBD1. This CDR3 is 15 amino acids long. CDR1 MDHEN and CDR2 SYDVKM come from the germline V gene. V lost 7 bases to trimming and J lost 6 bases; unmatched junction nucleotides: 7. The CDR3 protein is CASNQPGQGAGELFF. The CDR3 nucleotides are TGTGCCAGCAACCAACCGGGACAGGGGGCCGGGGAGCTGTTTTTT. The full variable domain, its missing parts supplied by reference TRBV28 and TRBJ2-2, is DVKVTQSSRYLVKRTGEKVFLECVQDMDHENMFWYRQDPGLGLRLIYFSYDVKMKEKGDIPEGYSVSREKKERFSLILESASTNQTSMYLCASNQPGQGAGELFFGEGSRLTVL.

This chain joins TRBV10-3 and TRBJ1-1; D gene unclear. The CDR3 is made up of 12 amino acids. The V gene's germline CDR1 is ENHRY and CDR2 SYGVKD. Trimming pared 3 bases from V and 8 bases from J, leaving 10 bases between. The CDR3 protein is CAISDVGMEAFF. Here the CDR3 DNA reads TGTGCCATCAGTGATGTGGGGATGGAAGCTTTCTTT.

This clonotype was counted only a few times. The CDR3 protein is CASSWGRTNTEAFF. Here the CDR3 DNA reads TGTGCCAGCAGTTGGGGACGGACGAACACTGAAGCTTTCTTT. The V gene is TRBV2, the J gene TRBJ1-1; D possibly corresponds to TRBD1 (5 bases). From germline, CDR1 is SNHLY and CDR2 FYNNEI. The CDR3 is 14 amino acids. V was trimmed by 5 bases and J by 1 base, leaving 11 bases between them.

This clonotype turned up a few times. CDR3 protein: CASSTLNTGELFF. As DNA, the CDR3 is TGTGCCAGCAGCACCCTTAACACCGGGGAGCTGTTTTTT. The rearrangement uses TRBV9 and TRBJ2-2; no reliable D call. CDR1 is SGDLS, CDR2 YYNGEE, per germline. There are 13 residues in the CDR3. V was shortened by 4 bases and J by 2 bases, with 6 bases between the two germline ends.

The chain combines TRBV6-2 or TRBV6-3 with TRBJ2-3; 9 bases are a match to TRBD2. CDR1 and CDR2 (germline): MNHEY, SVGEGT. The CDR3 has 16 amino acids. V shed 5 bases, J shed 9 bases, and the junction held 15 bases outside the gene matches. CDR3 sequence (DNA): TGTGCCAGCAGTAGACTTAGCGGGGGCCCTCTGGAAACGCAGTATTTT. Protein sequence: CASSRLSGGPLETQYF.

Remarks on this clonotype: Sequence at one end of the junction differs from germline and may be a read error. This sequence joins TRBV20-1 and TRBJ1-2, with D uncertain. The length of the CDR3 is 14 residues. Germline V gives CDR1 DFQATT, CDR2 SNEGSKA (reference sequence). CDR3 residues: CSASALGPNCGYTF. DNA of the CDR3: TGCAGTGCTAGCGCTTTAGGACCTAACTGTGGCTACACCTTC.

CDR3 in DNA: TGTGCCAGCAGCTCGACTAGCGGGCCCTCCTACAATGAGCAGTTCTTC. This encodes CASSSTSGPSYNEQFF. The chain joins TRBV11-2 to TRBJ2-1, with 10 bases lining up with TRBD2. The V segment lost 4 bases and the J segment 0 bases; nucleotides outside the gene matches: 3. This CDR3 comprises 16 residues. CDR1 and CDR2 from the germline V gene are SGHAT and FQNNGV.

The chain has TRBV29-1 and TRBJ2-5; perhaps TRBD1 as D (7 bases). The germline V and J ends were trimmed by 3 bases and 5 bases, with 10 bases remaining between them. Germline V gene sequence: CDR1 SQVTM, CDR2 ANQGSEA. This CDR3 is 12 amino acids long. DNA of the CDR3: TGCAGCGTTGAGACAGGGAGGGAGACCCAGTACTTC. Translating it yields CSVETGRETQYF.

This clonotype appeared a few times. The rearrangement links TRBV5-5 to TRBJ2-5; 7 bases are a match to TRBD1. Germline assignment: CDR1 SGHKS and CDR2 YYEKEE (reference sequence). The CDR3 runs 15 residues. Unmatched junction bases numbered 6, after V lost 0 bases and J lost 4 bases. The CDR3 bases are TGTGCCAGCAGCTTGGCCACAGGGGCGCCAGAGACCCAGTACTTC. Its translation: CASSLATGAPETQYF.

The genes are TRBV20-1 and TRBJ1-1; unclear D gene. The V gene lost 3 bases and the J gene lost 1 base, with 9 bases spanning the gap. The germline CDR1 and CDR2 sequences are DFQATT and SNEGSKA (reference sequence). This CDR3 region has 13 residues. CDR3 amino acids: CSARKDPNTEAFF. The CDR3 DNA reads TGCAGTGCTAGGAAGGATCCGAACACTGAAGCTTTCTTT.

The table lists this clonotype with a few counts. The genes are TRBV9 and TRBJ2-5; either TRBD1 or TRBD2 may supply D (5 bases each). The CDR3 runs to 15 residues. Per germline, CDR1 SGDLS and CDR2 YYNGEE. Trimming removed 0 bases at V and 5 bases at J, with 14 bases between. The CDR3 loop is CASSVAVVWGETQYF. CDR3 bases: TGTGCCAGCAGCGTAGCTGTGGTATGGGGGGAGACCCAGTACTTC.

In its sample, this clonotype was seen many times. The chain links TRBV5-1 to TRBJ1-1; D call uncertain. This CDR3 is 12 amino acids long. V lost 0 bases and J lost 7, with 7 bases in between. CDR1 is SGHRS and CDR2 is YFSETQ in the germline V gene. CDR3 protein: CASSLGGNEAFF. CDR3 in DNA: TGCGCCAGCAGCTTGGGGGGAAATGAAGCTTTCTTT.

The chain combines TRBV5-1 with TRBJ2-2; maybe TRBD1 (5 bases). The V end was cut by 0 bases, the J end by 5 bases, with 11 bases between. Per germline, CDR1 SGHRS and CDR2 YFSETQ. The CDR3 is 15 amino acids. CDR3 DNA sequence: TGCGCCAGCAGCTTGGTGGCAGGGTGGACCGGGGAGCTGTTTTTT. It yields the protein CASSLVAGWTGELFF.

This clonotype appeared many times. This rearrangement joins TRBV20-1 to TRBJ1-2, with D maybe TRBD1 (5 bases). V lost 6 bases, J lost 1 base, and 9 bases lay in between. The CDR3 is made up of 12 amino acids. The V gene's germline CDR1 is DFQATT and CDR2 SNEGSKA (reference sequence). In nucleotides, the CDR3 is TGCAGTGCCAGTAGGGGTAACTATGGCTACACCTTC. This codes for CSASRGNYGYTF.

The CDR3 here is CAWSTGSYEQYF. CDR3 DNA: TGTGCCTGGAGTACAGGCTCCTACGAGCAGTACTTC. The chain combines TRBV30 with TRBJ2-7; D possibly corresponds to TRBD1 (5 bases). Germline CDR1 GTSNPN, CDR2 SVGIG (reference sequence). This CDR3 region has 12 residues. V shed 2 bases and J shed 0 bases, with 5 bases lying between them.